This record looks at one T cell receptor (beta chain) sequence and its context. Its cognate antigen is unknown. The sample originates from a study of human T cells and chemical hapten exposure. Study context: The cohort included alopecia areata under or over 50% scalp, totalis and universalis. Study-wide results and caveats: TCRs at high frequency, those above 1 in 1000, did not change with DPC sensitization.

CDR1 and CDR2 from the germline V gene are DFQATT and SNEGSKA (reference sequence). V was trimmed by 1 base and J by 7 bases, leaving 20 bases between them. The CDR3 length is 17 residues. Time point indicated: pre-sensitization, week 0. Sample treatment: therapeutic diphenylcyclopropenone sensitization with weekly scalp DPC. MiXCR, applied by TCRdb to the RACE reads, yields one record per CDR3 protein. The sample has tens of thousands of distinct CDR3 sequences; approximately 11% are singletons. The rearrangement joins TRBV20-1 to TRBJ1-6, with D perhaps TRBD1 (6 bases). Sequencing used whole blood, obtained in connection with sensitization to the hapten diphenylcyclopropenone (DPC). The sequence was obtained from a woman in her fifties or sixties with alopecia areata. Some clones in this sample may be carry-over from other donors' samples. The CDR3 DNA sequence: TGCAGTGCTAGAGCGATAGGGACTCAGGGGAGGAATTCACCCCTCCACTTT. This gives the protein CSARAIGTQGRNSPLHF.